Detailed here is one T cell receptor (beta chain). The entry originates in a study of technical replicates of blood from a handful of donors. Repertoires were generated with immunoSEQ multiplex PCR, while TCRdb's copy carries only in-frame clones and drops some. The sample records 67,000 or so clones, 92% being singletons. The CDR3 length is 12 residues. Trimming removed 5 bases from V and 3 bases from J, with 6 bases in between. Per germline, CDR1 SEHNR and CDR2 FQNEAQ (reference sequence). This TCR derives from a human donor in good health. The specimen was T cells isolated from PBMCs. V usage is TRBV7-9 and J usage is TRBJ2-3; D unresolved. CDR3 protein: CASSPFTDTQYF. As DNA, the CDR3 is TGTGCCAGCAGCCCGTTTACAGATACGCAGTATTTT.